This TCR beta chain is drawn from a study of CD8 T cells in Susac syndrome. General study points: None of the CD4+ T cell repertoires in Susac syndrome showed clonal expansion. Only a relatively small number of individuals were included in the TCR sequencing and HLA analysis.

The ends were cut back, 1 base at V and 1 base at J, with 2 bases in the middle. The CDR3 runs to 12 residues. Germline V gives CDR1 SGHRS, CDR2 YFSETQ. An input of 0.5 to 1 ug of RNA was subjected to reverse transcription using random hexamers. The immunoSEQ assay covered 54 Vbeta and 13 Jbeta segments for CDR3. TCRdb independently ran MiXCR on the immunoSEQ multiplex PCR reads; one entry per CDR3 protein. This table holds about 77,000 distinct CDR3 sequences, about 92% found once. Points on this clonotype: Its antigen is currently unknown.

The chain links TRBV5-1 to TRBJ1-2, with D unclear. Sequencing was carried out using CD4+ T cells from PBMCs. The source is a human donor with Susac syndrome. The CDR3: CASSLYNYGYTF. The CDR3 nucleotides read TGCGCCAGCAGCTTGTATAACTATGGCTACACCTTC.